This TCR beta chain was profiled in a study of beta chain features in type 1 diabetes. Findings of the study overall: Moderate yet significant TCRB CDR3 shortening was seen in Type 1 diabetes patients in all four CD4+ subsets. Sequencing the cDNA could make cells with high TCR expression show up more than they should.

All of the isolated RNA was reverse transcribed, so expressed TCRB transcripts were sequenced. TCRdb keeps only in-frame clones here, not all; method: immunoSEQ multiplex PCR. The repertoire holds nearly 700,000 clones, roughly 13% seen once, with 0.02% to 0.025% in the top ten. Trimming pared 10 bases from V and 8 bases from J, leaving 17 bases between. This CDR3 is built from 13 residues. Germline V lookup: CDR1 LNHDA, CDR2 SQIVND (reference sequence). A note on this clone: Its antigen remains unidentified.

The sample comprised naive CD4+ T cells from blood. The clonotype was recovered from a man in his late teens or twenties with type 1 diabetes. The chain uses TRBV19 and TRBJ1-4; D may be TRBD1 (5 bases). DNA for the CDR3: TGTGCCACTGCCCGACAGCCCAGGGAAAAACTGTTTTTT. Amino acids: CATARQPREKLFF.